These T cell receptor beta chains were read from a single sample in a study of T cell responses to AZD1222 COVID-19 vaccine. Generated by immunoSEQ multiplex PCR, the TCRdb table keeps only in-frame clones and is missing some. The data contain 150,000 to 200,000 clones, more than 80% of them singletons. The sequenced sample was peripheral blood, obtained on day 0 of AZD1222 vaccination. Receptors were obtained from an adult in good health. Each CDR3 is given with its conserved first and last residue. D genes are given only for firm matches. Rows may omit the clone size; those that give it use once, few, many or a size class.

d_call | clone_size | j_call | v_call | cdr3_nt | cdr3_aa
TRBD1 | . | TRBJ1-2 | TRBV27 | TGTGCCAGCAGTTCCCTGGGACAGGATAGCTATGGCTACACCTTC | CASSSLGQDSYGYTF
TRBD2 | . | TRBJ2-1 | TRBV19 | TGTGCCAGTAGTATAGATCACTCCGGGACTAGCAGACACAATGAGCAGTTCTTC | CASSIDHSGTSRHNEQFF
TRBD1 | . | TRBJ1-1 | TRBV5-1 | TGCGCCAGCAGCTTGACAGGGGTTAACACTGAAGCTTTCTTT | CASSLTGVNTEAFF
. | . | TRBJ2-1 | TRBV13 | TGTGCCAGCAGCTTTTGGGACCAGCGGCTCAATGAGCAGTTCTTC | CASSFWDQRLNEQFF
. | . | TRBJ2-2 | TRBV30 | TGTGCCTGGAGTTCCGAGTACACCGGGGAGCTGTTTTTT | CAWSSEYTGELFF
. | . | TRBJ1-5 | TRBV6-6 | TGTGCCAGCAGTCACCGACAGCTCGGGGGCAATCAGCCCCAGCATTTT | CASSHRQLGGNQPQHF
. | . | TRBJ1-1 | TRBV12-3/TRBV12-4 | TGTGCCAGCAGGCATACAGTAAACACTGAAGCTTTCTTT | CASRHTVNTEAFF
TRBD2 | . | TRBJ2-7 | TRBV19 | TGTGCCAGTAGACTAGCGGGAGGGTACGAGCAGTACTTC | CASRLAGGYEQYF
. | . | TRBJ1-1 | TRBV20-1 | TGCAGTGCGGGGGTAACTGAAGCTTTCTTT | CSAGVTEAFF
. | . | TRBJ2-1 | TRBV6-6 | TGTGCCAGCTGGGACTCAGGCTCCTACAATGAGCAGTTCTTC | CASWDSGSYNEQFF
. | . | TRBJ2-3 | TRBV5-1 | TGCGCCAGCAGTAAGGAGGGGCTCGGCACAGATACGCAGTATTTT | CASSKEGLGTDTQYF
. | . | TRBJ1-1 | TRBV27 | TGTGCCAGCAGTTCGAAACAGAGTAACACTGAAGCTTTCTTT | CASSSKQSNTEAFF
TRBD2 | . | TRBJ2-1 | TRBV5-1 | TGCGCCAGCAGCATGGGACTAGCGGGAACCTACAATGAGCAGTTCTTC | CASSMGLAGTYNEQFF
TRBD2 | . | TRBJ2-7 | TRBV4-1 | TGCGCCAGCAGCCAAGTGATAAGGACTAGCGGGAGGGCCGACGAGCAGTACTTC | CASSQVIRTSGRADEQYF
TRBD2 | . | TRBJ2-7 | TRBV4-1 | TGCGCCAGCAGCCAAGTAGGAGGGGAGGGGTACGAGCAGTACTTC | CASSQVGGEGYEQYF
. | . | TRBJ2-5 | TRBV7-8 | TGTGCCAGCAGCTTGAGGAGACTAGGCCAAGAGACCCAGTACTTC | CASSLRRLGQETQYF
TRBD2 | . | TRBJ2-1 | TRBV7-2 | TGTGCCAGCAGCCCAACCTGGACTAGCGGGACAGGGAATGAGCAGTTCTTC | CASSPTWTSGTGNEQFF
. | . | TRBJ1-5 | TRBV5-1 | TGCGCCAGCAGCTTAGAGGGTTCGAGCAATCAGCCCCAGCATTTT | CASSLEGSSNQPQHF
TRBD2 | . | TRBJ2-1 | TRBV5-1 | TGCGCCAGCAGCTTGGTGACGGGAGGGTACAATGAGCAGTTCTTC | CASSLVTGGYNEQFF
. | . | TRBJ1-1 | TRBV27 | TGTGCCAGCAGTTTACTAGGAGCGGGAGAAGCTTTCTTT | CASSLLGAGEAFF
. | . | TRBJ1-1 | TRBV5-1 | TGCGCCAGCAGCTTACAGGGAACCATGAACACTGAAGCTTTCTTT | CASSLQGTMNTEAFF
. | . | TRBJ2-1 | TRBV5-4 | TGTGCCAGCAGAAGTAGCAGGAGTAATGAGCAGTTCTTC | CASRSSRSNEQFF
. | . | TRBJ1-1 | TRBV7-9 | TGTGCCAGCAGCTTAGCATCGGTCGGAGCTTTCTTT | CASSLASVGAFF
TRBD1 | . | TRBJ2-2 | TRBV11-2 | TGTGCCAGCAGCCCAGGGGACAGAGCCGGGGAGCTGTTTTTT | CASSPGDRAGELFF
. | . | TRBJ1-4 | TRBV2 | TGTGCCAGCAAGGGCATTAATGAAAAACTGTTTTTT | CASKGINEKLFF
. | . | TRBJ1-2 | TRBV10-2 | TGCGCCAGCGGCAACTATGGCTACACCTTC | CASGNYGYTF
TRBD1 | once | TRBJ1-1 | TRBV29-1 | TGCAGCGTTGAGGGGGGGGGACAGATCAACACTGAAGCTTTCTTT | CSVEGGGQINTEAFF